This is a list of T cell receptor beta chains from one sample in a study of blood T cell repertoires in COVID-19. The repertoire was sequenced with immunoSEQ multiplex PCR; TCRdb's copy has only in-frame clones and lacks some. The sample lists about 180,000 clones, around 87% occurring once. Sequenced: peripheral blood. Receptor source: a woman in her 70s with COVID-19, enrolled during active disease. Both conserved end residues are part of each CDR3.

len	v_gene	j_gene	CDR3aa
13	TRBV30	TRBJ1-2	CAWSRSGGAGYTF
13	TRBV7-2	TRBJ2-7	CASSLTGVGEQYF
14	TRBV3-1/TRBV3-2	TRBJ1-6	CASSQDNSNSPLHF
12	TRBV10-2	TRBJ2-4	CASSDRGDIQYF
15	TRBV7-3	TRBJ2-2	CASSLISGNTGELFF
11	TRBV10-3	TRBJ2-3	CASAEYDTQYF
15	TRBV2	TRBJ1-5	CASSAGQSSNQPQHF
12	TRBV3-1/TRBV3-2	TRBJ1-2	CASSQATAYHTF
14	TRBV19	TRBJ2-5	CASSMEGRLETQYF
15	TRBV7-3	TRBJ2-7	CASSLQLAGGDEQYF
14	TRBV7-9	TRBJ1-2	CASSPPGQGDGYTF
14	TRBV7-9	TRBJ2-1	CASSPSSLGHEQFF
18	TRBV5-1	TRBJ1-2	CASSLAPTGQQTNYGYTF
16	TRBV15	TRBJ2-3	CATSTYQDRAKDTQYF
13	TRBV19	TRBJ2-5	CASRRRLQETQYF
13	TRBV28	TRBJ1-2	CASSAGTGKGYTF
15	TRBV6-2/TRBV6-3	TRBJ1-1	CASSSLYPRDTEAFF
15	TRBV19	TRBJ2-7	CASSASGRSSYEQYF
14	TRBV18	TRBJ1-2	CASSLQGAEGGYTF
14	TRBV6-5	TRBJ1-1	CASSYSMGGTEAFF
13	TRBV10-3	TRBJ1-1	CATRDRVNTEAFF
15	TRBV7-3	TRBJ1-2	CASSLTGRANYGYTF
14	TRBV9	TRBJ2-1	CASSIRDSYNEQFF
13	TRBV11-2	TRBJ1-2	CASSPSGVLGYTF
12	TRBV28	TRBJ1-2	CASSPQGWGYTF
16	TRBV19	TRBJ1-3	CASSTGGLSSGNTIYF
16	TRBV5-1	TRBJ2-3	CASSLVGGQGTDTQYF
15	TRBV4-3	TRBJ2-2	CASSQVWGGVGELFF
18	TRBV9	TRBJ2-5	CASSVSGLAGGRQETQYF
13	TRBV6-6	TRBJ2-7	CASSGTDNYEQYF
12	TRBV6-5	TRBJ1-5	CASTTGVTPQHF
11	TRBV20-1	TRBJ1-1	CSASPGGEAFF
12	TRBV7-9	TRBJ1-6	CASSLAKSPLHF
15	TRBV5-4	TRBJ2-1	CASSLEGARYNEQFF
15	TRBV10-3	TRBJ1-5	CAISDLGDSNQPQHF
18	TRBV4-2	TRBJ2-6	CASSRGLAGAPGANVLTF
15	TRBV13	TRBJ2-2	CASSPAGGPHGELFF
13	TRBV24-1	TRBJ2-7	CATGTSGSYEQYF
14	TRBV19	TRBJ1-1	CASSMGLQTPEAFF
13	TRBV5-8	TRBJ1-5	CASSAGRNQPQHF
13	TRBV29-1	TRBJ2-3	CSVSVSGTDTQYF
17	TRBV28	TRBJ2-2	CASSLTFGGSGTGELFF
14	TRBV19	TRBJ2-3	CASSPSRSTDTQYF
11	TRBV28	TRBJ1-1	CASSLYSEAFF
14	TRBV9	TRBJ2-7	CASSVDRVPYEQYF
14	TRBV6-5	TRBJ2-7	CASRPGTGGYEQYF
13	TRBV4-3	TRBJ1-1	CASSLTGSTEAFF
14	TRBV18	TRBJ2-7	CASSPMMGGNEQYF
14	TRBV19	TRBJ1-1	CASSIGQARTEAFF
14	TRBV28	TRBJ2-1	CASSTLGGGYEQFF
14	TRBV30	TRBJ2-3	CAWSRGGGTDTQYF
13	TRBV6-6	TRBJ1-1	CASNWGQNTEAFF
18	TRBV11-2	TRBJ2-4	CASSSRTSGRTAKNIQYF
11	TRBV30	TRBJ1-2	CAWRQVDGYTF
17	TRBV6-2/TRBV6-3	TRBJ1-5	CASSYPRLTGTRQPQHF
14	TRBV3-1/TRBV3-2	TRBJ2-3	CASSQVWDSDTQYF
13	TRBV6-1	TRBJ1-4	CASSDRGREKLFF
14	TRBV7-2	TRBJ1-5	CASSFGQGNQPQHF
14	TRBV19	TRBJ2-7	CASKTSAVVYEQYF